This T cell receptor beta chain was sequenced for a study of T-cell reconstitution after alpha-beta-depleted transplantation in children (dated by TCRdb to 2016 to 2017). Some background on the complete study: The study quantitatively tracked T-cell immune reconstitution after TCRalphabeta/CD19-depleted allogeneic hematopoietic cell transplantation in children using TCR repertoire profiling. The research as a whole found: The apparently early recovery of alphabetaT-cell counts about two months after transplant reportedly depended on only several hundred rapidly expanded clones that came from non-depleted graft cells. In some patients, the high TCRbeta diversity seen at day 60 was put down to recipient T cells and intrathymic progenitors that had survived conditioning. Over subsequent months, a decline in hyperexpanded clone frequencies was noted, and after one year, T-cell counts and TCRbeta diversity were mostly ascribed to newly produced T cells.

This sample's treatment or condition label indicates: allogeneic hematopoietic cell transplantation with graft depleted of TCRalphabeta T cells and CD19 B cells. TCRalphabeta/CD19-depleted allogeneic hematopoietic cell grafts were given to the transplant recipients, all of whom were children. Libraries came from PCR. Sequenced using an Illumina HiSeq 2500. Molecular barcoding was employed in the preparation of TCR libraries, with unique molecular identifiers being used to normalize TCRbeta repertoire quantification. TCRdb took the public reads, trimmed them with fastp at Q25, ran MiXCR for clone calling and kept in-frame beta chains. Each CDR3 protein appears once, grouped with its most common genes and DNA. The sample yields roughly 70,000 distinct CDR3 sequences; over 4.5% were counted once. The leading ten clones occupy under 20% of the sample. This clonotype has a count of ten or more. The antigen this receptor binds is unknown. Qualities for individual bases were not recorded, and no much larger clone is one base off.

The CDR3 runs 16 residues from the cysteine to the valine. Only the CDR3 portion is preserved as DNA: 48 bases, with reading frame beginning at the first base. V was cut back by 4 bases and J by 3 bases, leaving a gap of 20 bases between them. Based on the germline V gene (reference sequence), the CDR1 and CDR2 sequences are SGHKS and YYEKEE. Source: PBMCs, mostly from graft donor cells, taken 180 days after TCRalphabeta/CD19-depleted stem cell transplant. The TCR originated in a boy in the first two years of life who had a stem cell transplant for acute myeloid leukemia, so the T cells may come from the graft donor. The receptor chain draws on TRBV5-5 and TRBJ2-7, with a weak D call of TRBD2 (6 bases match). The bases are TGTGCCAGCAGCCCTACTAGCCCCGAATCCCTCTACGAGCAGTACGTC. This encodes CASSPTSPESLYEQYV.